The T cell receptor (beta chain) under discussion was sequenced for a study of blood T cell repertoires in COVID-19. Background on the study: Sample material is recorded as cDNA or gDNA derived from T cells, B-cell-depleted T cells, or PBMCs.

Sequenced by immunoSEQ multiplex PCR; TCRdb stores in-frame clones only, minus some. The data contain fewer than 75,000 clones, 80% to 90% of them seen just once; the ten biggest clones take up approximately 4.7%. Germline trimming cut 2 bases from V and 0 bases from J; bases unmatched to any gene: 9. This CDR3 spans 18 amino acids. The germline V gene has CDR1 LNHDA and CDR2 SQIVND (reference sequence). Sequenced input: peripheral blood. This TCR was recovered from a man between 45 and 60 years old with active COVID-19. The V and J genes are TRBV19 and TRBJ2-1, with 8 bases identical to TRBD2. In nucleotides, the CDR3 is TGTGCCAGTAGTATACGAGCGGGGGCCCCATCCTCCTACAATGAGCAGTTCTTC. Amino acids: CASSIRAGAPSSYNEQFF.